These 2 T cell receptor beta chains were all obtained from the same sample, sequenced in a study of cytotoxic CD8 clonotypes in ibrutinib-treated CLL. The data were produced by immunoSEQ multiplex PCR, yet TCRdb's version contains in-frame clones alone and is incomplete. The sample lists about 22,000 clones; about 68% were seen once. This specimen was PBMCs, taken before ibrutinib treatment. The receptors originated from a human donor with chronic lymphocytic leukemia.

V and J are TRBV5-6 and TRBJ2-7; 7 bases agree with TRBD1. In germline, CDR1 is SGHDT, CDR2 YYEEEE. Trimming cost V 3 bases and J 2 bases; bases outside gene matches: 5. The CDR3 totals 14 residues. This CDR3 is CASSSTGQAYEQYF. The CDR3 DNA follows: TGTGCCAGCAGCTCGACAGGACAGGCCTACGAGCAGTACTTC.

The rearrangement joins TRBV5-5 to TRBJ1-5; D may be TRBD1 (5 bases). V was trimmed by 4 bases and J by 6 bases, leaving 11 bases between them. CDR3 length: 13 residues. Germline CDR1 is SGHKS and CDR2 is YYEKEE (reference sequence). The CDR3 sequence: CASSQGLLQPQHF. CDR3 DNA sequence: TGTGCCAGCAGCCAGGGACTTCTTCAGCCCCAGCATTTT.